Below, 9 T cell receptor beta chains from the same sample are listed, as sequenced in a study of long-term antiretroviral therapy in people with HIV (dated by TCRdb to 2021 to 2024). The immunoSEQ hsTCRB v3.0 assay was used at survey level resolution to sequence the TRB variable region. Sourced from immuneACCESS, this table was stored by TCRdb with only in-frame sequences that have V and J called. A share of the clones is absent; for the studies checked, an unresolved V gene accounts for under half, and the remainder has no known explanation. The sample table holds fewer than 40,000 clones, of which approximately 84% were seen once. The top ten clones comprise roughly 8.2% of the sample. The sequenced sample was unsorted PBMCs, obtained 3.1 years after starting antiretroviral therapy. The receptor source for this set is a woman aged 50 to 65 with HIV.

This chain connects TRBV15 to TRBJ1-2, with D perhaps matching TRBD1 (5 bases). Germline assignment: CDR1 LNHNV and CDR2 YYDKDF (reference sequence). Deletions cut 0 bases from V and 8 bases from J, with 19 bases between. The CDR3 covers 16 residues. The CDR3 coding sequence is TGTGCCACCAGCAGAGATCGTAGGGCCTCCCGGGGGGGCTACACCTTC. Residues: CATSRDRRASRGGYTF.

CDR3 nucleotide sequence: TGTGCCAGCAGTGAATATATTCGGGCTAGTGAAGCTTTCTTT. Translating gives CASSEYIRASEAFF. This chain links TRBV25-1 with TRBJ1-1; D remains unclear. Germline CDR1 MGHDK, CDR2 SYGVNS. CDR3 size: 14 residues. The V end was cut by 0 bases, the J end by 7 bases, with 12 bases between.

The chain carries TRBV2 and TRBJ1-1; no clear D gene. This CDR3 comprises 14 residues. The V gene's germline CDR1 is SNHLY and CDR2 FYNNEI. Trimming removed 4 bases from V and 5 bases from J, with 14 bases in between. The CDR3 bases are TGTGCCAGCAGTGTAGGCGGCCGTGGGACTGAAGCTTTCTTT. Amino acid sequence: CASSVGGRGTEAFF.

This clone occurred once. The chain links TRBV27 to TRBJ2-1; no reliable D call. The V gene lost 2 bases and the J gene lost 12 bases, with 14 bases spanning the gap. This CDR3 is 13 amino acids long. Germline CDR1 and CDR2: MNHEY and SMNVEV (reference sequence). The CDR3: CASSLKGLSAQFF. CDR3 in DNA: TGTGCCAGCAGTTTAAAGGGCCTATCGGCGCAGTTCTTC.

Only one count was recorded for this clone. The chain recombines TRBV19 with TRBJ1-6; D ambiguous. V was clipped by 5 bases and J by 6 bases, with 8 bases between them. The germline V gene encodes CDR1 LNHDA and CDR2 SQIVND (reference sequence). The CDR3 totals 13 residues. Written as DNA, the CDR3 is TGTGCCAGTAGTCAACAGTCTAATTCACCCCTCCACTTT. It translates to CASSQQSNSPLHF.

The V gene is TRBV9, the J gene TRBJ2-1, with 10 bases matching TRBD1. Germline V gene data show CDR1 as SGDLS and CDR2 as YYNGEE. CDR3 length: 16 residues. V lost 3 bases and J lost 2; bases outside the gene matches: 5. CDR3 region: CASSAEGQGPYNEQFF. CDR3 in DNA: TGTGCCAGCAGCGCGGAGGGACAGGGGCCCTACAATGAGCAGTTCTTC.

Only one count was recorded for this clone. The rearrangement joins TRBV6-6 to TRBJ1-2; no firm D call. Germline CDR1 MNHNY, CDR2 SVGAGI (reference sequence). The ends were cut back, 6 bases at V and 6 bases at J, with 14 bases in the middle. The CDR3 is made up of 13 amino acids. CDR3 region: CASSSDLKHGYTF. The CDR3 DNA reads TGTGCCAGCAGCTCAGACCTCAAGCATGGCTACACCTTC.

This chain joins TRBV6-6 and TRBJ1-1; D is unresolved. V was shortened by 2 bases and J by 11 bases, with 12 bases between the two germline ends. Per germline, CDR1 MNHNY and CDR2 SVGAGI (reference sequence). CDR3 size: 12 residues. DNA for the CDR3: TGTGCCAGCAGTTACCAGGACGGTACGGCTTTCTTT. Translating it yields CASSYQDGTAFF.

The V and J genes are TRBV21-1 and TRBJ2-7; TRBD1, as called in the table, went unchecked against the DNA. TRBV21-1 counts as a pseudogene. The CDR3 sequence is 15 residues long. The CDR3 loop is CASSKGQGAPYEQYV. Here the CDR3 DNA reads TGTGCCAGCAGCAAAGGACAGGGTGCCCCCTACGAGCAGTACGTC.